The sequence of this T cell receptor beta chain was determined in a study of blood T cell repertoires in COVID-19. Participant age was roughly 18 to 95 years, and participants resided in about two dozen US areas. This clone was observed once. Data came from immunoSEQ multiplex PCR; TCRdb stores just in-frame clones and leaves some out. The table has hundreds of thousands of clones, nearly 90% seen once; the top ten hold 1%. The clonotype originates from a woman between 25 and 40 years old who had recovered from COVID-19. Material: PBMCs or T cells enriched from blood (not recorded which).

CDR3 residues: CASSLTAPRYTEAFF. In DNA form, the CDR3 reads TGTGCCAGCAGTTTAACGGCACCTAGATACACTGAAGCTTTCTTT. The rearrangement joins TRBV27 to TRBJ1-1; D call uncertain. This CDR3 contains 15 residues. V lost 2 bases, J lost 3 bases, and 13 bases lay in between. The germline CDR1 and CDR2 sequences are MNHEY and SMNVEV (reference sequence).